This TCR beta chain was recorded in a study of control samples from healthy donors and cancer patients. The CDR3 extends over 20 amino acids. Looked up from germline, CDR1 is WNHNN and CDR2 is SYGVQD (reference sequence). V dropped 2 bases and J dropped 2; count of bases not matched to a gene: 19. Libraries were prepared by immunoSEQ multiplex PCR; TCRdb keeps only in-frame clonotypes and omits some of them. In the table there are about 92,000 clones, about four fifths of which are singletons. The sample comprised blood. This receptor was identified in an older woman in good health. This rearrangement joins TRBV10-1 to TRBJ2-5; 8 bases are a match to TRBD2. CDR3 bases: TGCGCCAGCAGTGAGACAATTAGCGGGATGTTCACTTTTGAACAAGAGACCCAGTACTTC. Protein product: CASSETISGMFTFEQETQYF.